The 25 T cell receptor beta chains reported below all come from one sample, sequenced in a study of T cells in Graves' hyperthyroidism and ophthalmopathy. RNA transcripts were the template for amplifying TCR beta CDR3 regions. The HTBI primer set was used in a first-round RT-PCR of the TCR CDR3. TCRdb recomputed calls from the multiplex PCR reads with MiXCR, one row per CDR3 protein. The top ten clones hold more than 60% of a sample with under 400,000 distinct CDR3 sequences, roughly 25% of them seen once. The material sequenced was blood. Every receptor here comes from a middle-aged man with Graves' hyperthyroidism.

This chain joins TRBV7-9 and TRBJ2-1; 8 bases are shared with TRBD1. Trimming at V came to 8 bases and at J to 9 bases, leaving 6 bases not matched to a gene. The CDR3 is 12 amino acids. Germline-derived CDR1 and CDR2 are SEHNR and FQNEAQ (reference sequence). CDR3 sequence: CASGQGVAEQFF. CDR3 nucleotide sequence: TGTGCCAGCGGACAGGGAGTCGCTGAGCAGTTCTTC.

This clonotype was picked up many times. The chain employs TRBV7-2 and TRBJ2-5; D is unresolved. This CDR3 has 15 residues. Deletions cut 1 base from V and 5 bases from J, with 14 bases between. Per the germline V gene, CDR1 is SGHTA and CDR2 is FQGNSA. The CDR3, as DNA: TGTGCCAGCAGCTTAGTCCCAGCCCTTCGGGAGACCCAGTACTTC. Translating gives CASSLVPALRETQYF.

The rearrangement uses TRBV7-9 and TRBJ1-4; D not certain. The V end lost 4 bases, the J end lost 0 bases, and 3 bases lay between the germline ends. The V gene's germline CDR1 is SEHNR and CDR2 FQNEAQ (reference sequence). This CDR3 is 13 amino acids long. The CDR3 region has the DNA TGTGCCAGCAGCTCCCCAACTAATGAAAAACTGTTTTTT. This encodes CASSSPTNEKLFF.

Ten or more counts support this clonotype. The rearrangement links TRBV14 to TRBJ2-1; tentative D call: TRBD2 (6 bases). This CDR3 contains 13 residues. The ends were cut back, 4 bases at V and 10 bases at J, with 14 bases in the middle. Germline CDR1 SGHDN, CDR2 FVKESK. CDR3 sequence reads: CASSLLVTSEQFF. In DNA, the CDR3 is TGTGCCAGCAGCCTCTTGGTAACTAGCGAGCAGTTCTTC.

This chain connects TRBV6-1 to TRBJ1-5, with D possibly being TRBD1 (5 bases). The CDR3 has 17 residues. Per germline, CDR1 MNHNS and CDR2 SASEGT. V was clipped by 5 bases and J by 3 bases, with 20 bases between them. The CDR3 is CASSPYQGMGFNQPQHF. In DNA form, the CDR3 reads TGTGCCAGCAGTCCATACCAGGGAATGGGTTTCAATCAGCCCCAGCATTTT.

This chain uses TRBV20-1 with TRBJ2-3; 9 bases match TRBD2. The germline V gene encodes CDR1 DFQATT and CDR2 SNEGSKA (reference sequence). J lost 0 bases, V lost 3 bases, and 4 bases had no gene match. This CDR3 contains 15 residues. The CDR3 sequence is CSASGAGGSTDTQYF. The CDR3 DNA is TGCAGTGCTAGTGGGGCGGGAGGGAGCACAGATACGCAGTATTTT.

This chain uses TRBV5-1 with TRBJ2-1; TRBD1 aligns across 11 bases. The V and J ends lost 1 base and 7 bases, in that order; junction bases with no gene match: 13. The CDR3 has 18 amino acids. The germline gives CDR1 SGHRS, CDR2 YFSETQ. CDR3 sequence reads: CASSLIFVRGTGGNEQFF. DNA of the CDR3: TGCGCCAGCAGCTTGATCTTTGTTCGCGGGACAGGGGGGAATGAGCAGTTCTTC. Full variable domain (rest looked up from reference TRBV5-1 and TRBJ2-1): KAGVTQTPRYLIKTRGQQVTLSCSPISGHRSVSWYQQTPGQGLQFLFEYFSETQRNKGNFPGRFSGRQFSNSRSEMNVSTLELGDSALYLCASSLIFVRGTGGNEQFFGPGTRLTVL.

This clonotype was seen ten or more times. The rearrangement links TRBV28 to TRBJ2-7; D ambiguous. The CDR3 covers 12 residues. Between the trimmed V and J ends, which lost 5 bases and 3 bases, there was a span of 8 bases. CDR1 is MDHEN and CDR2 is SYDVKM in the germline V gene. CDR3 protein: CASSKAGYEQYF. The CDR3, as DNA: TGTGCCAGCAGTAAGGCTGGCTACGAGCAGTACTTC. The full variable domain, with the rest looked up from reference TRBV28 and TRBJ2-7, is DVKVTQSSRYLVKRTGEKVFLECVQDMDHENMFWYRQDPGLGLRLIYFSYDVKMKEKGDIPEGYSVSREKKERFSLILESASTNQTSMYLCASSKAGYEQYFGPGTRLTVT.

This sequence joins TRBV20-1 and TRBJ1-4; D is unclear. V lost 0 bases and J lost 11, with 10 bases in between. The CDR3 covers 12 residues. Germline V gene sequence: CDR1 DFQATT, CDR2 SNEGSKA (reference sequence). CDR3 sequence reads: CSARDNGAKLFF. In DNA form, the CDR3 reads TGCAGTGCTAGAGATAATGGCGCGAAACTGTTTTTT.

This clonotype has just a few counts. The V gene is TRBV6-1, the J gene TRBJ2-7, with 7 bases matching TRBD2. CDR1 and CDR2 (germline): MNHNS, SASEGT. The CDR3 length is 14 residues. V lost 6 bases to trimming and J lost 9 bases; unmatched junction nucleotides: 14. CDR3 in DNA: TGTGCCAGCAGCTCCGGGACTACGCAAAAACGGCAGTACTTC. It is translated as CASSSGTTQKRQYF.

Ten or more counts support this clonotype. This rearrangement joins TRBV18 to TRBJ2-3; 9 nucleotides match TRBD1. Germline V gene lookup returns CDR1 KGHSH and CDR2 LQKENI. There are 15 residues in the CDR3. The trim removed 3 bases at V and 5 bases at J, leaving 6 bases unmatched. This CDR3 reads CASSPGTGFGDTQYF. CDR3 coding DNA: TGTGCCAGCTCACCCGGGACAGGGTTTGGAGATACGCAGTATTTT.

The table lists this clonotype with many counts. This chain joins TRBV10-3 and TRBJ2-5; TRBD1 matches at 8 bases. The CDR3 is 14 residues long. Trimming removed 3 bases from V and 4 bases from J; junction bases left unmatched: 4. Germline CDR1 reads ENHRY; CDR2 reads SYGVKD. CDR3 bases: TGTGCCATCAGTGAATCGACAGGGGCAGAGACCCAGTACTTC. Its translation is CAISESTGAETQYF.

This clonotype occurred many times. V usage is TRBV28 and J usage is TRBJ2-3; 9 bases agree with TRBD2. V was clipped by 8 bases and J by 4 bases; unmatched bases: 4. CDR1 and CDR2 (germline): MDHEN, SYDVKM. The CDR3 runs to 13 residues. In nucleotides, the CDR3 is TGTGCCAGCCGAGCGGGAGGCTCAGATACGCAGTATTTT. Translation: CASRAGGSDTQYF.

Concerning this clonotype: A much larger clone sits a single nucleotide away, making a read error possible. The J gene is TRBJ2-3, the V gene TRBV27; TRBD1 might be the D (6 bases). CDR3 length equals 16 residues. Germline V lookup: CDR1 MNHEY, CDR2 SMNVEV (reference sequence). V was clipped by 2 bases and J by 2 bases, with 14 bases between them. The CDR3 here is CASSLLGQQATDTQYF. Written as DNA, the CDR3 is TGTGCCAGCAGTTTACTTGGACAGCAAGCCACAGATACGCAGTATTTT.

This clonotype has just a few counts. This rearrangement joins TRBV27 to TRBJ2-1, with 7 bases that match TRBD1. Looked up from germline, CDR1 is MNHEY and CDR2 is SMNVEV (reference sequence). This CDR3 is built from 15 residues. J lost 0 bases, V lost 7 bases, and 6 bases had no gene match. CDR3 DNA sequence: TGTGCCAGCAACACAGGGGAAAGCTCCTACAATGAGCAGTTCTTC. The encoded protein is CASNTGESSYNEQFF.

The chain is built from TRBV18 and TRBJ1-1, with a weak D call TRBD1 (5 bases). Trimming shortened V by 1 base and J by 3 bases, and 15 bases separated the two germline ends. From germline, CDR1 is KGHSH and CDR2 LQKENI. The CDR3 loop spans 16 amino acids. The CDR3, as DNA: TGTGCCAGCTCACCACGGGGCGGAGTGGGATACACTGAAGCTTTCTTT. Amino acid sequence: CASSPRGGVGYTEAFF.

This clonotype showed up just a few times. The V and J genes are TRBV7-3 and TRBJ2-3; 7 bases are a match to TRBD2. Germline V gene data show CDR1 as SGHTA and CDR2 as FQGTGA. The CDR3 extends over 14 amino acids. The V and J ends lost 4 bases and 2 bases, in that order; junction bases with no gene match: 3. The CDR3 protein is CASSWGGNTDTQYF. The CDR3, as DNA: TGTGCCAGCAGCTGGGGGGGGAACACAGATACGCAGTATTTT.

At least ten counts were recorded for this clonotype. The chain has TRBV2 and TRBJ2-7; D may correspond to TRBD1 or TRBD2 (5 bases each). V was pared by 4 bases and J by 6 bases, with 25 bases between. The CDR3 covers 17 residues. The germline V gene encodes CDR1 SNHLY and CDR2 FYNNEI. The CDR3 reads CASSADATGTRTPEQYF. In DNA, the CDR3 is TGTGCCAGCAGTGCCGACGCAACCGGGACCCGCACCCCCGAGCAGTACTTC.

This clonotype was counted a few times. The chain joins TRBV19 to TRBJ1-5; possible D gene TRBD1, 6 bases. This CDR3 is 13 amino acids long. V lost 7 bases to trimming and J lost 7 bases, with 14 bases between them. Germline V gene sequence: CDR1 LNHDA, CDR2 SQIVND (reference sequence). CDR3 residues: CASTARQEQPQHF. Here the CDR3 DNA reads TGTGCCAGTACGGCCAGACAGGAGCAGCCCCAGCATTTT. Full variable domain (outside the CDR3, taken from reference TRBV19 and TRBJ1-5): DGGITQSPKYLFRKEGQNVTLSCEQNLNHDAMYWYRQDPGQGLRLIYYSQIVNDFQKGDIAEGYSVSREKKESFPLTVTSAQKNPTAFYLCASTARQEQPQHFGDGTRLSIL.

This clonotype has just a few counts. The chain uses TRBV19 and TRBJ1-1, with TRBD1 as a possible D gene (5 bases). V was pared by 5 bases and J by 0 bases, with 13 bases between. Per the germline V gene, CDR1 is LNHDA and CDR2 is SQIVND (reference sequence). The CDR3 spans 15 residues. CDR3 sequence (DNA): TGTGCCAGTAGTCCGGAGATGGGGGTGAACACTGAAGCTTTCTTT. Translation gives CASSPEMGVNTEAFF.

This clonotype came up a few times. V and J are TRBV5-4 and TRBJ2-3; the match to TRBD1 covers 7 bases. Germline V gene sequence: CDR1 SGHNT, CDR2 YYREEE (reference sequence). Losses at the gene ends were 0 bases for V and 1 base for J; bases not matched to a gene: 8. The CDR3 loop spans 17 amino acids. The CDR3 bases are TGTGCCAGCAGCTTGGGGACAGGACAAGTGGGCACAGATACGCAGTATTTT. Its translation is CASSLGTGQVGTDTQYF.

This clonotype was seen a handful of times. This CDR3 is CASGFRLRTGDNSGNTIYF. In DNA form, the CDR3 reads TGTGCTAGTGGTTTTCGTCTCCGGACAGGGGATAATTCGGGAAACACCATATATTTT. The J gene is TRBJ1-3, the V gene TRBV12-5, with 9 bases lining up with TRBD1. Looked up from germline, CDR1 is LGHNT and CDR2 is FRNRAP. The CDR3 loop spans 19 amino acids. The V segment lost 3 bases and the J segment 4 bases; nucleotides outside the gene matches: 16.

The rearrangement uses TRBV24-1 and TRBJ2-5, with a weak D call TRBD2 (5 bases). V gave up 4 bases and J gave up 1 base, with 15 bases separating them. The CDR3 has 16 amino acids. The germline gives CDR1 KGHDR, CDR2 SFDVKD. The CDR3 sequence is CATSDRTGLTQETQYF. The CDR3 nucleotides read TGTGCCACCAGTGACCGAACCGGACTTACCCAAGAGACCCAGTACTTC.

This clonotype was found many times. This rearrangement joins TRBV29-1 to TRBJ1-1, with D possibly TRBD1 on 5 matching bases. The CDR3 is made up of 13 amino acids. Germline V gene sequence: CDR1 SQVTM, CDR2 ANQGSEA. Trimming took off 6 bases at V and 1 base at J, with 12 bases between the two ends. The CDR3 nucleotides are TGCAGCGTGGGACGACAGCCGAACACTGAAGCTTTCTTT. This encodes CSVGRQPNTEAFF.

This chain uses TRBV19 with TRBJ1-1; D call uncertain. Trimming removed 4 bases from V and 1 base from J, with 10 bases in between. This CDR3 has 14 amino acids. The germline gives CDR1 LNHDA, CDR2 SQIVND (reference sequence). Here the CDR3 reads CASSTRGKNTEAFF. Here the CDR3 DNA reads TGTGCCAGTAGTACAAGAGGAAAGAACACTGAAGCTTTCTTT. Filled out from reference TRBV19 and TRBJ1-1, the complete variable domain reads DGGITQSPKYLFRKEGQNVTLSCEQNLNHDAMYWYRQDPGQGLRLIYYSQIVNDFQKGDIAEGYSVSREKKESFPLTVTSAQKNPTAFYLCASSTRGKNTEAFFGQGTRLTVV.